This TCR beta chain derives from a study of radiation and T cells in renal cell carcinoma. Study details: Nephrectomy followed 15 Gy stereotactic body radiation by 4 weeks.

Documented time point: baseline pretreatment blood. This sample's treatment: 15 Gy SBRT to primary tumor, nephrectomy 4 weeks later. Only in-frame clones appear in the TCRdb table, and some are missing; sequencing was by immunoSEQ multiplex PCR. The sample has 150,000 or so clones, less than 90% seen once; the top ten hold around 25%. Germline values: CDR1 SGHRS, CDR2 YFSETQ. The CDR3 totals 15 residues. V shed 5 bases and J shed 6 bases, with 18 bases lying between them. The TCR was taken from a woman between 45 and 65 years old with renal cell carcinoma. The source was blood, collected from a patient whose treatment included radiotherapy and nephrectomy. The chain carries TRBV5-1 and TRBJ2-1; D possibly corresponds to TRBD2 (5 bases). The CDR3 spells CASRPTTLWGNEQFF. The CDR3 bases are TGCGCCAGCAGACCGACTACCCTTTGGGGCAATGAGCAGTTCTTC.